This T cell receptor (beta chain) is from a study of tissue T cells after allogeneic stem cell transplantation. Findings and limits, study-wide: Which tissue TCRs were alloreactive or antigen-specific was not determined. Some clones might be persisting host cells. Limitations included a small, clinically heterogeneous cohort and limited sampling depth. Anatomically similar tissues had similar TCR repertoires within each patient.

This CDR3 region has 14 residues. Germline CDR1 is SGHLS and CDR2 is HYDKME. With 2 bases removed from V and 1 base from J, the gap between germline ends came to 8 bases. TCRdb's table, derived via immunoSEQ multiplex PCR, lists solely in-frame clones and lacks some. The sample has about 2,900 clones, about 44% seen once. The time point was: mouse harvest day 14 after allogeneic transplant. Each mouse received 10^7 T-cell-depleted marrow cells plus 10^6 splenic CD5+ T cells by tail vein. Turning to this clone: Antigen: not known. The genes and germline here are from mouse. The read gets to within 1 residue of the CDR3 end, and the germline J gene fills in the rest.

Sequenced input: gut tissue. The chain combines TRBV12-2 with TRBJ1-5; possible D gene TRBD1, 5 bases. The receptor was isolated from a female BALB/c mouse given C57BL/6 T cells with graft-versus-host disease after an allogeneic hematopoietic cell transplant. CDR3 sequence reads: CASSPDINNQAPLF. CDR3 DNA (partial): TGTGCCAGCTCTCCGGACATAAACAACCAGGCTCCGCTT.